These T cell receptor beta chains were read from a single sample in a study of T-cell memory formation after mild COVID-19. Using its own MiXCR run on the 5' RACE reads, TCRdb lists one record per CDR3 protein. The table lists 310,000 or so distinct CDR3 sequences, approximately 16% of them singletons. Sequencing was carried out using PBMCs or a T cell subset sorted from them (not recorded which). These receptor sequences come from a man between 18 and 35 years old who had mild COVID-19 (a few samples of this study predate the infection). Cell type and time point are not known. CDR3s include the opening cysteine and the closing phenylalanine or tryptophan. A D gene is named only where the DNA matches it firmly. Size values are once, few and many counts, or a class for expanded clones, and some rows have none.

v_call	clone_size	d_call	j_call	cdr3_nt	cdr3_aa
TRBV5-1	many	TRBD1	TRBJ2-7	TGCGCCAGCAGCTTTCTTACAGGGGGCTCCGAGCAGTACTTC	CASSFLTGGSEQYF
TRBV7-9	few	TRBD1	TRBJ1-5	TGTGCCAGCAGCTCGGGGACAGCTACTTATCAGCCCCAGCATTTT	CASSSGTATYQPQHF
TRBV7-9	few	NA	TRBJ2-3	TGTGCCAGCAGCTTTGGATTACTTCCAGATACGCAGTATTTT	CASSFGLLPDTQYF
TRBV6-2/TRBV6-3	NA	NA	TRBJ1-1	TGTGCCAGCAGTTACGTTCGGTGGGAAGCTTTCTTT	CASSYVRWEAFF
TRBV7-9	NA	NA	TRBJ2-3	TGTGCCAGCGGAACCTCGACAGGAACCACAGATACGCAGTATTTT	CASGTSTGTTDTQYF
TRBV28	NA	NA	TRBJ1-2	TGTGCCAGCAGTTTGGCATTTGAAGTCTACACCTTC	CASSLAFEVYTF
TRBV6-2/TRBV6-3	NA	TRBD1	TRBJ2-4	TGTGCCAGCAGTTACTCGGGACAGGGGGACCTAATAGCCAAAAACATTCAGTACTTC	CASSYSGQGDLIAKNIQYF
TRBV7-2	once	TRBD2	TRBJ2-5	TGTGCCAGCAGCCCTAGCGGGGGGCCGTCAGAGACCCAGTACTTC	CASSPSGGPSETQYF
TRBV7-3	NA	TRBD1	TRBJ2-5	TGTGCCAGCAGCTTCCCGGGACAGGGACAAGAGACCCAGTACTTC	CASSFPGQGQETQYF
TRBV20-1	few	NA	TRBJ2-7	TGCAGTGCCGCCCGGGGCAGGGAAGGCGAGCAGTACTTC	CSAARGREGEQYF
TRBV4-1	NA	NA	TRBJ1-6	TGCGCCAGCAGCCAGAGGGAGTTAAGCTCCTATAATTCACCCCTCCACTTT	CASSQRELSSYNSPLHF
TRBV12-3/TRBV12-4	many	NA	TRBJ1-3	TGTGCCAGCAGCCCCTCTGGAAACACCATATATTTT	CASSPSGNTIYF
TRBV13	NA	TRBD2	TRBJ2-1	TGTGCCAGCAGCCACCGACTAGCCGGGAGGAATGAGCAGTTCTTC	CASSHRLAGRNEQFF
TRBV7-6	few	TRBD1	TRBJ1-1	TGTGCCAGCAGCTTAGTAGGGGACAGGGGCTCTGAAGCTTTCTTT	CASSLVGDRGSEAFF
TRBV20-1	many	NA	TRBJ1-2	TGCAGTGCTAGCGGGGGGTATGGCTACACCTTC	CSASGGYGYTF
TRBV20-1	NA	NA	TRBJ1-2	TGCAGTGCTAACACGAGAAACTATGGCTACACCTTC	CSANTRNYGYTF
TRBV9	few	TRBD1	TRBJ2-1	TGTGCCAGCAGCGTTTTGGGACAGGGGGTCTATGAGCAGTTCTTC	CASSVLGQGVYEQFF
TRBV7-2	few	NA	TRBJ2-7	TGTGCCAGCAGTTCTGGGACAATAGCGCAGTACTTC	CASSSGTIAQYF
TRBV4-1	few	NA	TRBJ2-7	TGCGCCAGCAGCCAAGAATTGCCAATGTCGGGGACCTACGAGCAGTACTTC	CASSQELPMSGTYEQYF
TRBV15	few	TRBD2	TRBJ2-1	TGTGCCACCAGCAGGGGGACTAGCGGGGGGTTAGCCTACAATGAGCAGTTCTTC	CATSRGTSGGLAYNEQFF
TRBV7-9	few	NA	TRBJ1-1	TGTGCCAGCAGCTTCCCCGGCAGACCCACTGAAGCTTTCTTT	CASSFPGRPTEAFF
TRBV18	few	NA	TRBJ1-5	TGTGCCAGCTCACCATTCTCCTCGTCAAGTCAGCCCCAGCATTTT	CASSPFSSSSQPQHF
TRBV5-8	few	TRBD1	TRBJ2-3	TGTGCCAGCAGCCCCGGGACAGGGCCCACAGATACGCAGTATTTT	CASSPGTGPTDTQYF
TRBV10-3	few	NA	TRBJ2-5	TGTGCCGTTCAGCCGAGCCTCCAAGAGACCCAGTACTTC	CAVQPSLQETQYF
TRBV4-3	many	NA	TRBJ1-1	TGCGCCAGCAGCCACCCCGACAGGCGAGACACTGAAGCTTTCTTT	CASSHPDRRDTEAFF
TRBV4-1	NA	NA	TRBJ2-7	TGCGCCAGCAGCCTCCAGACCCGTGGTCCCTACGAGCAGTACTTC	CASSLQTRGPYEQYF
TRBV12-3/TRBV12-4	NA	TRBD1	TRBJ1-2	TGTGCCAGCAGTCGACAGGGACTAACTTATGGCTACACCTTC	CASSRQGLTYGYTF
TRBV7-9	few	TRBD1	TRBJ1-2	TGTGCCAGCAGCTTAAACAGGGGGGTAGGAGGCTACACCTTC	CASSLNRGVGGYTF
TRBV9	NA	TRBD1	TRBJ2-1	TGTGCCAGCAGCCCCCAAGGGACAGGGGGGGAGTTCTTC	CASSPQGTGGEFF
TRBV5-1	NA	NA	TRBJ2-3	TGCGCCAGCAGCTTGCTGGGATCGCAAACTGGCACAGATACGCAGTATTTT	CASSLLGSQTGTDTQYF
TRBV5-1	NA	TRBD2	TRBJ2-2	TGCGCCAGCAGCTTATCTAGCGGGGATATAACCGGGGAGCTGTTTTTT	CASSLSSGDITGELFF
TRBV12-3/TRBV12-4	few	NA	TRBJ2-4	TGTGCCAGCAGCCAAAGGGCCCTCAAAAACATTCAGTACTTC	CASSQRALKNIQYF
TRBV6-1	NA	NA	TRBJ2-1	TGTGCCAGCAGTGAGGGTACGGGGCCCACCAATGAGCAGTTCTTC	CASSEGTGPTNEQFF
TRBV5-6	NA	NA	TRBJ2-7	TGTGCCAGCAGCTACTCTAGAACCTACGAGCAGTACTTC	CASSYSRTYEQYF
TRBV4-3	NA	TRBD1	TRBJ1-2	TGCGCCAGCAGCCCGGGACAGGGGAAGTACGATGGCTACACCTTC	CASSPGQGKYDGYTF
TRBV7-8	few	TRBD2	TRBJ2-3	TGTGCCAGCAGCTTAGGCCGGCTAGCGGGGGGGTCAGATACGCAGTATTTT	CASSLGRLAGGSDTQYF
TRBV5-1	few	NA	TRBJ1-2	TGCGCCAGCAGCGCCTGGGGAACGAACTATGGCTACACCTTC	CASSAWGTNYGYTF
TRBV6-4	NA	TRBD1	TRBJ2-2	TGTGCCAGCGGCAGGACAGGGGACAACACCGGGGAGCTGTTTTTT	CASGRTGDNTGELFF
TRBV20-1	few	NA	TRBJ1-4	TGCAGTGCTAGTGGGACGCTGGGTGAAAAACTGTTTTTT	CSASGTLGEKLFF
TRBV12-3/TRBV12-4	NA	TRBD1	TRBJ2-2	TGTGCCAGCAAGCCGACAGGGGGATTCTACACCGGGGAGCTGTTTTTT	CASKPTGGFYTGELFF
TRBV28	NA	TRBD1	TRBJ1-1	TGTGCCAGCCAGGGGGGTAACACTGAAGCTTTCTTT	CASQGGNTEAFF